Listed here are 6 T cell receptor beta chains from one sample, sequenced in a study of control samples from healthy donors and cancer patients. Clones were read by immunoSEQ multiplex PCR, and TCRdb kept only the in-frame ones, dropping some. The sample lists 120,000 or so clones; around 94% were seen once. Sequencing was performed on PBMCs. All receptors come from a man older than 75 with head and neck cancer.

This chain connects TRBV7-2 to TRBJ2-7; 13 bases map to TRBD2. J gave up 6 bases and V 4 bases, and 3 bases lay outside the gene matches. The CDR3 contains 14 residues. Looked up from germline, CDR1 is SGHTA and CDR2 is FQGNSA. DNA for the CDR3: TGTGCCAGCAGCTCGGGACTAGCGGGATTCGAGCAGTACTTC. As protein: CASSSGLAGFEQYF.

The chain is built from TRBV7-2 and TRBJ1-2, with D perhaps TRBD1 (6 bases). Germline V CDR1 and CDR2: SGHTA, FQGNSA. The V end was cut by 2 bases, the J end by 2 bases, with 9 bases between. The CDR3 covers 14 residues. This CDR3 reads CASSLWGPNYGYTF. CDR3 sequence (DNA): TGTGCCAGCAGCTTATGGGGGCCGAACTATGGCTACACCTTC.

The chain couples TRBV30 to TRBJ1-6; no clear D. V was trimmed by 2 bases and J by 4 bases, leaving 9 bases between them. The CDR3 has 14 amino acids. CDR1 is GTSNPN, CDR2 SVGIG, per germline (reference sequence). The CDR3 reads CAWSRAAYNSPLHF. CDR3 DNA sequence: TGTGCCTGGAGTAGAGCAGCTTATAATTCACCCCTCCACTTT.

This rearrangement joins TRBV5-4 to TRBJ2-2, with 8 positions matching TRBD2. Germline lookup yields CDR1 SGHNT and CDR2 YYREEE (reference sequence). The V gene end was trimmed by 4 bases and the J gene end by 8 bases; junction bases not matched to a gene: 7. The CDR3 consists of 14 residues. CDR3: CASSLTTSEGELFF. The CDR3 nucleotides read TGTGCCAGCAGCCTGACGACTAGCGAAGGGGAGCTGTTTTTT.

The chain is built from TRBV3-1 (or the pseudogene TRBV3-2) and TRBJ2-4; no clear D. Per germline, CDR1 LGHDT and CDR2 YNNKEL (reference sequence). The CDR3 runs to 12 residues. Trimming cost V 1 base and J 5 bases, with 3 bases left between them. CDR3 sequence: CASSQVENIQYF. CDR3 nucleotide sequence: TGTGCCAGCAGCCAAGTTGAAAACATTCAGTACTTC.

The V gene is TRBV5-1, the J gene TRBJ2-3; 10 positions agree with TRBD1. The germline CDR1 and CDR2 sequences are SGHRS and YFSETQ. V lost 2 bases and J lost 6; bases outside the gene matches: 6. The length of the CDR3 is 15 residues. The CDR3 spells CASSFHGTGEDTQYF. CDR3 nucleotides: TGCGCCAGCAGCTTCCATGGGACAGGGGAGGATACGCAGTATTTT.